This is a list of T cell receptor beta chains from one sample in a study of blood T cell repertoires in COVID-19. Produced via immunoSEQ multiplex PCR; TCRdb's table is partial and in-frame only. The table includes tens of thousands of clones, roughly 85% detected once. Source material: peripheral blood. These TCRs come from a human donor in a cohort sampled during active COVID-19. Both conserved end residues are part of each CDR3. A D gene is named only where the DNA matches it firmly. Some rows mark clone size as missing; the rest say once, few, many or name a class of expanded clone.

>TRBJ2-3|TRBV14|14|-|-
CASSPTGFTDTQYF
TGTGCCAGCAGCCCAACAGGGTTCACAGATACGCAGTATTTT
>TRBJ1-1|TRBV20-1|12|-|-
CSASRRGTEAFF
TGCAGTGCAAGTCGGAGGGGTACTGAAGCTTTCTTT
>TRBJ2-5|TRBV10-1|16|-|TRBD2
CASSEGVGGPVETQYF
TGCGCCAGCAGTGAGGGGGTGGGAGGGCCTGTAGAGACCCAGTACTTC
>TRBJ2-2|TRBV28|12|-|-
CASSTLTGELFF
TGTGCCAGCAGTACTCTCACCGGGGAGCTGTTTTTT
>TRBJ2-5|TRBV19|11|-|-
CASSIKETQYF
TGTGCCAGTAGTATCAAAGAGACCCAGTACTTC
>TRBJ1-5|TRBV9|13|once|-
CASARGGGQPQHF
TGTGCCAGCGCGAGGGGAGGTGGACAGCCCCAGCATTTT
>TRBJ2-1|TRBV13|15|-|TRBD2
CASSPREGRYNEQFF
TGTGCCAGCAGCCCCCGGGAGGGCCGGTACAATGAGCAGTTCTTC
>TRBJ2-7|TRBV15|14|-|TRBD1
CATSRNRGRGEQYF
TGTGCCACCAGCAGAAACAGGGGCCGAGGGGAGCAGTACTTC
>TRBJ2-7|TRBV5-4|16|-|TRBD2
CASSFGTSGSLYEQYF
TGTGCCAGCAGCTTTGGGACTAGCGGGAGTCTGTACGAGCAGTACTTC
>TRBJ2-1|TRBV18|17|-|TRBD1
CASSRIRTGAQYNEQFF
TGTGCCAGCTCACGTATTCGTACAGGGGCCCAGTACAATGAGCAGTTCTTC
>TRBJ2-3|TRBV28|15|once|-
CASTGAGLGTDTQYF
TGTGCCAGCACAGGGGCAGGGCTCGGTACAGATACGCAGTATTTT
>TRBJ2-7|TRBV18|15|few|TRBD2
CASSPSGTPTYEQYF
TGTGCCAGCTCACCGAGCGGGACTCCAACCTACGAGCAGTACTTC
>TRBJ2-5|TRBV7-2|11|few|TRBD1
CASSSGGTQYF
TGTGCCAGCAGCTCAGGGGGGACCCAGTACTTC
>TRBJ2-7|TRBV19|14|-|-
CASREGAGTYEQYF
TGTGCCAGTAGGGAGGGGGCGGGGACCTACGAGCAGTACTTC
>TRBJ1-5|TRBV5-8|12|-|-
CASGLPVGPQHF
TGTGCCAGCGGACTGCCTGTGGGGCCCCAGCATTTT
>TRBJ2-1|TRBV4-2|16|-|TRBD2
CASSQELSSGRDEQFF
TGTGCCAGCAGCCAAGAGTTGAGTAGCGGGAGGGATGAGCAGTTCTTC
>TRBJ1-1|TRBV28|14|-|-
CASSKGAVNTEAFF
TGTGCCAGCAGCAAAGGGGCCGTGAACACTGAAGCTTTCTTT
>TRBJ2-2|TRBV9|15|-|TRBD2
CASSPRTSGSGELFF
TGTGCCAGCAGCCCCCGGACTAGCGGGTCCGGGGAGCTGTTTTTT
>TRBJ1-4|TRBV3-1/TRBV3-2|14|-|-
CASSHRVSNEKLFF
TGTGCCAGCAGCCACAGGGTTTCTAATGAAAAACTGTTTTTT
>TRBJ2-2|TRBV5-4|17|few|TRBD1
CASSPRSRQGNTGELFF
TGTGCCAGCAGCCCCAGATCTCGACAGGGTAACACCGGGGAGCTGTTTTTT
>TRBJ1-6|TRBV4-3|15|-|TRBD1
CASSQGQGVLSPLHF
TGCGCCAGCAGCCAGGGACAGGGGGTTCTTTCACCCCTCCACTTT
>TRBJ1-1|TRBV6-2/TRBV6-3|17|once|-
CASSYPSRGRDDTEAFF
TGTGCCAGCAGTTACCCGAGCAGGGGAAGAGACGACACTGAAGCTTTCTTT
>TRBJ2-4|TRBV30|16|once|-
CAWSGLRRLAKNIQYF
TGTGCCTGGAGTGGATTGCGGAGGCTAGCCAAAAACATTCAGTACTTC
>TRBJ1-4|TRBV28|13|-|-
CASTRQANEKLFF
TGTGCCAGCACTCGACAGGCTAATGAAAAACTGTTTTTT
>TRBJ2-7|TRBV2|15|-|TRBD2
CASSPTSGSSYEQYF
TGTGCCAGCAGCCCCACTAGCGGGAGCTCCTACGAGCAGTACTTC
>TRBJ2-3|TRBV7-3|18|-|TRBD2
CASSLMAPSGSGTDTQYF
TGTGCCAGCAGCTTAATGGCGCCTAGCGGGAGTGGCACAGATACGCAGTATTTT
>TRBJ2-2|TRBV6-1|16|few|TRBD1
CASSDAGQGRVGELFF
TGTGCCAGCAGTGACGCGGGACAGGGGCGAGTCGGGGAGCTGTTTTTT
>TRBJ2-6|TRBV20-1|17|-|-
CSASVRGPWPGANVLTF
TGCAGTGCTAGTGTCCGAGGCCCATGGCCTGGGGCCAACGTCCTGACTTTC
>TRBJ2-1|TRBV5-4|14|few|TRBD2
CASSLESSGREQFF
TGTGCCAGCAGCTTGGAGTCTAGCGGGAGAGAGCAGTTCTTC
>TRBJ2-7|TRBV6-5|15|-|-
CASVPAQSWSYEQYF
TGTGCCAGCGTACCCGCTCAGTCTTGGTCCTACGAGCAGTACTTC
>TRBJ2-1|TRBV7-9|15|-|TRBD2
CASSPPSGGSNEQFF
TGTGCCAGCAGCCCTCCTAGCGGCGGATCCAATGAGCAGTTCTTC
>TRBJ2-5|TRBV6-6|15|-|TRBD2
CASSTPGLALETQYF
TGTGCCAGCAGTACCCCGGGACTAGCATTAGAGACCCAGTACTTC
>TRBJ1-2|TRBV12-5|12|-|TRBD1
CASGPGGRGYTF
TGTGCTAGTGGGCCAGGGGGGCGAGGCTACACCTTC
>TRBJ2-3|TRBV7-9|14|-|TRBD1
CATTDRGSTDTQYF
TGTGCCACTACCGACAGGGGATCCACAGATACGCAGTATTTT
>TRBJ1-2|TRBV18|14|-|TRBD1
CASSPGQGNYGYTF
TGTGCCAGCTCACCGGGACAGGGGAACTATGGCTACACCTTC
>TRBJ2-7|TRBV7-8|16|once|-
CASSLGRSGPLYEQYF
TGTGCCAGCAGCTTAGGGAGGTCCGGGCCCCTCTACGAGCAGTACTTC
>TRBJ2-5|TRBV10-3|13|-|TRBD1
CAISTGGTETQYF
TGTGCCATCAGCACAGGGGGGACAGAGACCCAGTACTTC
>TRBJ1-2|TRBV4-2|15|-|TRBD1
CASSRPDRENYGYTF
TGTGCCAGCAGCCGCCCGGACAGGGAAAACTATGGCTACACCTTC
>TRBJ2-1|TRBV6-5|15|-|-
CASSSLVWSYNEQFF
TGTGCCAGCAGCTCCCTAGTGTGGTCCTACAATGAGCAGTTCTTC
>TRBJ2-3|TRBV7-9|15|-|-
CASTTGGGSTDTQYF
TGTGCCAGCACCACGGGGGGCGGAAGCACAGATACGCAGTATTTT
>TRBJ1-4|TRBV4-2|18|-|TRBD1
CASSHAGTGGATNEKLFF
TGTGCCAGCAGCCACGCCGGGACAGGGGGTGCAACTAATGAAAAACTGTTTTTT
>TRBJ2-3|TRBV11-3|16|-|TRBD2
CASSPEGLGGQGTQYF
TGTGCCAGCAGCCCAGAGGGACTAGGCGGGCAAGGTACGCAGTATTTT
>TRBJ2-3|TRBV9|18|-|TRBD1
CASSVGGYGQGSTDTQYF
TGTGCCAGCAGCGTAGGGGGATACGGACAGGGAAGCACAGATACGCAGTATTTT
>TRBJ2-2|TRBV5-1|14|few|-
CASSRSNPTGELFF
TGCGCCAGCAGCCGGAGTAACCCCACCGGGGAGCTGTTTTTT
>TRBJ1-2|TRBV29-1|15|-|TRBD1
CSVKPQGGANYGYTF
TGCAGCGTTAAACCTCAGGGGGGAGCTAACTATGGCTACACCTTC
>TRBJ1-1|TRBV7-2|16|few|TRBD1
CASSTPDRVKNTEAFF
TGTGCCAGCAGCACCCCGGACAGGGTGAAAAACACTGAAGCTTTCTTT
>TRBJ1-5|TRBV6-1|14|-|-
CASSEGQTYQPQHF
TGTGCCAGCAGTGAAGGACAGACGTATCAGCCCCAGCATTTT
>TRBJ2-5|TRBV3-1/TRBV3-2|19|-|TRBD2
CASSQETPFLREGRKTQYF
TGTGCCAGCAGCCAAGAAACGCCCTTCTTGCGGGAGGGCAGAAAGACCCAGTACTTC
>TRBJ2-7|TRBV6-6|14|-|TRBD2
CASSSTSGSYEQYF
TGTGCCAGCAGTTCGACTAGCGGCTCCTACGAGCAGTACTTC
>TRBJ2-3|TRBV6-1|18|-|TRBD2
CASSVIPGRSSRTDTQYF
TGTGCCAGCAGTGTCATCCCCGGGAGGTCATCACGGACAGATACGCAGTATTTT